The next 11 T cell receptor beta chains were all read from a single sample in a study of blood T cell repertoires in COVID-19. Libraries were prepared by immunoSEQ multiplex PCR; TCRdb keeps only in-frame clonotypes and omits some of them. Here the sample spans about 200,000 clones, 84% being singletons. Sequences were obtained from peripheral blood. Receptors were obtained from a human donor in a cohort sampled during active COVID-19.

The genes are TRBV11-2 and TRBJ1-4; 11 nucleotides match TRBD1. With 5 bases clipped from V and 2 bases from J, the junction kept 10 bases outside the gene matches. The CDR3 runs to 18 residues. Germline V lookup: CDR1 SGHAT, CDR2 FQNNGV. CDR3 sequence reads: CASSDRGQGGLTNEKLFF. CDR3 nucleotides: TGTGCCAGCAGCGACCGGGGACAGGGGGGGTTGACTAATGAAAAACTGTTTTTT.

This clone turned up a few times. The gene calls are TRBV6-5 and TRBJ1-2; D perhaps matches TRBD1 (5 bases). The length of the CDR3 is 13 residues. Germline CDR1 and CDR2: MNHEY and SVGAGI. The V end was cut by 0 bases, the J end by 8 bases, with 10 bases between. The CDR3 DNA sequence: TGTGCCAGCAGTTACTCTCTCAGGGAAGGCTACACCTTC. Encoded protein: CASSYSLREGYTF.

The CDR3 DNA follows: TGTGCCATCAGGACTGAGCAAGAGACCCAGTACTTC. This translates into CAIRTEQETQYF. The chain has TRBV10-3 and TRBJ2-5; D unresolved. The V end was cut by 6 bases, the J end by 2 bases, with 7 bases between. The CDR3 loop spans 12 amino acids. Looked up from germline, CDR1 is ENHRY and CDR2 is SYGVKD.

V usage is TRBV5-1 and J usage is TRBJ2-3, with D maybe TRBD2 (8 bases). From germline, CDR1 is SGHRS and CDR2 YFSETQ. The CDR3 is 19 amino acids. V was cut by 1 base and J by 5 bases, with 26 bases left in between. For the CDR3, the DNA is TGCGCCAGCAGCTTGATAAGGGGGCTGGCGGGAGGAATCATAGATACGCAGTATTTT. It translates to CASSLIRGLAGGIIDTQYF. The variable domain in full, completed from reference TRBV5-1 and TRBJ2-3, reads KAGVTQTPRYLIKTRGQQVTLSCSPISGHRSVSWYQQTPGQGLQFLFEYFSETQRNKGNFPGRFSGRQFSNSRSEMNVSTLELGDSALYLCASSLIRGLAGGIIDTQYFGPGTRLTVL.

The chain uses TRBV19 and TRBJ2-7; no firm D call. Germline lookup yields CDR1 LNHDA and CDR2 SQIVND (reference sequence). Trimming took 4 bases from V and 3 from J, leaving 13 bases between them. The CDR3 has 14 residues. CDR3 in amino acids: CASSTTTGIYEQYF. The CDR3 DNA reads as TGTGCCAGTAGTACCACGACTGGCATCTACGAGCAGTACTTC.

This clone was seen only once. The gene calls are TRBV19 and TRBJ2-2, with 14 bases identical to TRBD2. Germline loops: CDR1 LNHDA, CDR2 SQIVND (reference sequence). CDR3 length: 20 amino acids. The V and J ends lost 5 bases and 4 bases, in that order; junction bases with no gene match: 15. The CDR3 sequence is CASSVSGLAGVTVTTGELFF. CDR3 sequence (DNA): TGTGCCAGTAGTGTTTCGGGACTAGCGGGAGTTACTGTAACCACCGGGGAGCTGTTTTTT. Full variable domain (rest looked up from reference TRBV19 and TRBJ2-2): DGGITQSPKYLFRKEGQNVTLSCEQNLNHDAMYWYRQDPGQGLRLIYYSQIVNDFQKGDIAEGYSVSREKKESFPLTVTSAQKNPTAFYLCASSVSGLAGVTVTTGELFFGEGSRLTVL.

V gene TRBV29-1 combines with J gene TRBJ1-2; weak D call: TRBD1 (5 bases). The CDR3 totals 13 residues. CDR1 is SQVTM, CDR2 ANQGSEA, per germline. The germline V and J ends were trimmed by 0 bases and 8 bases, with 13 bases remaining between them. The CDR3 DNA is TGCAGCGTTGAAGAGGGAGGAGGGGTGGGCTACACCTTC. Protein: CSVEEGGGVGYTF. The variable domain in full, completed from reference TRBV29-1 and TRBJ1-2, reads SAVISQKPSRDICQRGTSLTIQCQVDSQVTMMFWYRQQPGQSLTLIATANQGSEATYESGFVIDKFPISRPNLTFSTLTVSNMSPEDSSIYLCSVEEGGGVGYTFGSGTRLTVV.

This chain links TRBV3-1 (or the pseudogene TRBV3-2) with TRBJ1-2; no definite D call. This CDR3 spans 13 amino acids. CDR1 and CDR2 from the germline V gene are LGHDT and YNNKEL (reference sequence). Trimming took off 4 bases at V and 6 bases at J, with 12 bases between the two ends. The CDR3 loop is CASSRTPAHGYTF. CDR3 coding DNA: TGTGCCAGCAGCCGAACTCCCGCTCATGGCTACACCTTC.

This rearrangement joins TRBV23-1 to TRBJ1-3; TRBD1 matches 8 bases. TRBV23-1 is given ORF status, its function remaining uncertain. V was pared by 3 bases and J by 0 bases, with 10 bases of the junction left unmatched. The CDR3 extends over 18 amino acids. DNA for the CDR3: TGCGCCAGCAGTCAGTGGGACAGGACGAGATTCTCTGGAAACACCATATATTTT. Protein: CASSQWDRTRFSGNTIYF.

CDR3 DNA sequence: TGCAGCGCGCCTAGCGGAGTTACAGATACGCAGTATTTT. This codes for CSAPSGVTDTQYF. The chain uses TRBV29-1 and TRBJ2-3, with 7 bases matching TRBD2. This CDR3 is built from 13 residues. V lost 7 bases to trimming and J lost 3 bases; unmatched junction nucleotides: 7. The V gene's germline CDR1 is SQVTM and CDR2 ANQGSEA.

The V and J genes are TRBV9 and TRBJ1-1; D gene ambiguous. Trimming took 0 bases from V and 0 from J, leaving 12 bases between them. This CDR3 is 16 amino acids long. CDR1 is SGDLS and CDR2 is YYNGEE in the germline V gene. CDR3 protein: CASSVATRTVNTEAFF. CDR3 nucleotide sequence: TGTGCCAGCAGCGTAGCTACGAGGACTGTGAACACTGAAGCTTTCTTT.